The 21 T cell receptor beta chains given below trace back to one sample, sequenced in a study of shared clonotypes between healthy human individuals. Data came from immunoSEQ multiplex PCR; TCRdb stores just in-frame clones and leaves some out. Among more than 2 million clones, roughly 95% were seen once, and the ten largest hold around 0.13%. The specimen was naive CD4+ T cells sorted from blood. Subset meaning: CD45RA+ positively selected. The receptors here all came from a man younger than 30 in good health.

The chain links TRBV10-3 to TRBJ2-1; perhaps D is TRBD1 or TRBD2 (5 bases each). This CDR3 region has 14 residues. Germline CDR1 is ENHRY and CDR2 is SYGVKD. Trimming took 10 bases from V and 9 from J, leaving 22 bases between them. The CDR3 DNA reads as TGTGCCACCTTAACGACAGCCGAGGGCTCTGAGCAGTTCTTC. It yields the protein CATLTTAEGSEQFF.

The chain carries TRBV30 and TRBJ2-7; 7 bases are shared with TRBD2. CDR1 GTSNPN and CDR2 SVGIG come from the germline V gene (reference sequence). With 4 bases clipped from V and 0 bases from J, the junction kept 9 bases outside the gene matches. The CDR3 length is 15 residues. The CDR3 here is CAWTHGAGYSYEQYF. Here the CDR3 DNA reads TGTGCCTGGACTCACGGAGCGGGGTACTCCTACGAGCAGTACTTC.

This clone was detected ten times or more. The gene calls are TRBV5-1 and TRBJ2-7; D gene uncertain. The CDR3 contains 15 residues. V lost 4 bases to trimming and J lost 5 bases, with 19 bases between them. Germline CDR1 reads SGHRS; CDR2 reads YFSETQ. CDR3: CASSPHGLQEDEQYF. DNA for the CDR3: TGCGCCAGCAGCCCCCACGGCCTTCAAGAGGACGAGCAGTACTTC. Filled out from reference TRBV5-1 and TRBJ2-7, the complete variable domain reads KAGVTQTPRYLIKTRGQQVTLSCSPISGHRSVSWYQQTPGQGLQFLFEYFSETQRNKGNFPGRFSGRQFSNSRSEMNVSTLELGDSALYLCASSPHGLQEDEQYFGPGTRLTVT.

The chain combines TRBV11-2 with TRBJ1-4, with TRBD1 identical over 11 bases. V lost 1 base, J lost 2 bases, and 3 bases stayed unmatched. CDR1 SGHAT and CDR2 FQNNGV come from the germline V gene. The CDR3 totals 17 residues. The CDR3 loop is CASSLVGQGATNEKLFF. The DNA for the CDR3 is TGTGCCAGCAGCTTAGTCGGACAGGGGGCGACTAATGAAAAACTGTTTTTT.

The CDR3 sequence: CAISGVGYGYTF. The CDR3 DNA reads as TGTGCCATCAGTGGGGTAGGCTATGGCTACACCTTC. V gene TRBV10-3 combines with J gene TRBJ1-2; no clear D gene. Germline loops: CDR1 ENHRY, CDR2 SYGVKD. This CDR3 is built from 12 residues. With 4 bases removed from V and 4 bases from J, the gap between germline ends came to 7 bases.

This chain connects TRBV6-1 to TRBJ2-1; D unresolved. Germline-derived CDR1 and CDR2 are MNHNS and SASEGT. This CDR3 has 11 amino acids. Between the trimmed V and J ends, which lost 6 bases and 10 bases, there was a span of 10 bases. Here the CDR3 DNA reads TGTGCCAGCAGCATCAACCGGGAGCAGTTCTTC. Protein sequence: CASSINREQFF.

This clone was recorded at least ten times. The chain links TRBV4-1 to TRBJ1-1; 8 nucleotides line up with TRBD1. The germline gives CDR1 MGHRA, CDR2 YSYEKL. With V trimmed by 4 bases and J by 2 bases, 6 bases remained unmatched. This CDR3 comprises 15 residues. CDR3 sequence reads: CASSPPGQANTEAFF. In DNA form, the CDR3 reads TGCGCCAGCAGCCCACCGGGACAGGCTAACACTGAAGCTTTCTTT.

The rearrangement joins TRBV4-1 to TRBJ1-2; weak D call: TRBD1 (5 bases). The CDR3 sequence is 16 residues long. Trimming took off 2 bases at V and 7 bases at J, with 20 bases between the two ends. Germline CDR1 reads MGHRA; CDR2 reads YSYEKL. The CDR3 DNA reads TGCGCCAGCAGCCAACGGAGCCAGGGTGTTATTGGTGGCTACACCTTC. It codes for CASSQRSQGVIGGYTF.

This chain uses TRBV4-3 with TRBJ2-5; 7 bases align to TRBD2. The CDR3 is made up of 17 amino acids. J lost 4 bases, V lost 1 base, and 12 bases had no gene match. CDR1 LGHNA and CDR2 YSLEER come from the germline V gene. The CDR3 spells CASSQVWGEGRGETQYF. CDR3 nucleotide sequence: TGCGCCAGCAGCCAAGTATGGGGGGAGGGCCGAGGAGAGACCCAGTACTTC.

V and J are TRBV7-2 and TRBJ2-7; 10 bases match TRBD2. This CDR3 contains 14 residues. V shed 5 bases, J shed 2 bases, and the junction held 3 bases outside the gene matches. Germline V gives CDR1 SGHTA, CDR2 FQGNSA. In DNA form, the CDR3 reads TGTGCCAGCAGCCAGGGACTAGCGCCCTACGAGCAGTACTTC. This translates into CASSQGLAPYEQYF.

The chain uses TRBV10-3 and TRBJ1-5; possible D gene TRBD1, 5 bases. Germline V gives CDR1 ENHRY, CDR2 SYGVKD. The CDR3 totals 14 residues. V gave up 1 base and J gave up 1 base, with 5 bases separating them. The CDR3 bases are TGTGCCATCAGTGAGTGGGGCAGCAATCAGCCCCAGCATTTT. Translating gives CAISEWGSNQPQHF.

This clone appeared a single time. V usage is TRBV6-5 and J usage is TRBJ2-7; D might be TRBD1 (6 bases). Germline CDR1 and CDR2: MNHEY and SVGAGI. The CDR3 sequence is 16 residues long. V gave up 2 bases and J gave up 3 bases, with 17 bases separating them. CDR3 amino acids: CASSYKDRNHFYEQYF. The CDR3 DNA reads TGTGCCAGCAGTTACAAAGACAGGAATCATTTCTACGAGCAGTACTTC.

This chain uses TRBV30 with TRBJ1-1, with a tentative D call TRBD1 (6 bases). Germline loops: CDR1 GTSNPN, CDR2 SVGIG (reference sequence). The CDR3 length is 14 residues. V was clipped by 4 bases and J by 4 bases, with 16 bases between them. CDR3 bases: TGTGCCTGGAAAATACAGGGCGGAGGCACTGAAGCTTTCTTT. It translates to CAWKIQGGGTEAFF.

The J gene is TRBJ2-1, the V gene TRBV28; D may be TRBD1 (6 bases). The V end was cut by 1 base, the J end by 7 bases, with 20 bases between. Germline loops: CDR1 MDHEN, CDR2 SYDVKM. The CDR3 covers 17 residues. CDR3 coding DNA: TGTGCCAGCAGTTTATTTACAGGGTCCATCGTAGATAATGAGCAGTTCTTC. Encoded protein: CASSLFTGSIVDNEQFF.

The DNA of the CDR3 is TGTGCCAGCAGTGATAAGAGGGAGTTCACCGGGGAGCTGTTTTTT. It is translated as CASSDKREFTGELFF. The chain employs TRBV25-1 and TRBJ2-2; tentatively, D is TRBD2 (5 bases). The CDR3 is made up of 15 amino acids. The V end lost 3 bases, the J end lost 4 bases, and 12 bases lay between the germline ends. Per the germline V gene, CDR1 is MGHDK and CDR2 is SYGVNS.

J is TRBJ1-4 and V is TRBV25-1; no reliable D call. The V end lost 6 bases, the J end lost 10 bases, and 12 bases lay between the germline ends. The CDR3 is 12 amino acids. Germline CDR1 and CDR2: MGHDK and SYGVNS. Here the CDR3 DNA reads TGTGCCAGCAGGAGGGAGCTAGGAAAACTGTTTTTT. Protein product: CASRRELGKLFF.

Regarding this clone: The sample holds other DNA sequences that translate to the same CDR3. CDR3 amino acids: CASSLEGGEQYF. In DNA, the CDR3 is TGTGCCAGCAGCTTGGAGGGGGGTGAGCAGTACTTC. The chain is built from TRBV5-6 and TRBJ2-7, with D perhaps TRBD1 or TRBD2 (6 bases each). This CDR3 is built from 12 residues. Trimming pared 0 bases from V and 7 bases from J, leaving 8 bases between. From germline, CDR1 is SGHDT and CDR2 YYEEEE. Variable domain in full (rest from reference TRBV5-6 and TRBJ2-7): DAGVTQSPTHLIKTRGQQVTLRCSPKSGHDTVSWYQQALGQGPQFIFQYYEEEERQRGNFPDRFSGHQFPNYSSELNVNALLLGDSALYLCASSLEGGEQYFGPGTRLTVT.

This rearrangement joins TRBV30 to TRBJ1-2; TRBD1 matches at 11 bases. This CDR3 has 15 amino acids. Germline V gene data show CDR1 as GTSNPN and CDR2 as SVGIG (reference sequence). The V segment lost 5 bases and the J segment 3 bases; nucleotides outside the gene matches: 8. The CDR3 nucleotides are TGTGCCTGGTCCCGGACAGGGGGCTCGTACTATGGCTACACCTTC. This codes for CAWSRTGGSYYGYTF.

Here the CDR3 reads CASSPHRENTIYF. The CDR3 bases are TGTGCCAGCAGCCCACACAGGGAGAACACCATATATTTT. The gene calls are TRBV9 and TRBJ1-3, with D possibly being TRBD1 (6 bases). Germline V gene lookup returns CDR1 SGDLS and CDR2 YYNGEE. The CDR3 loop spans 13 amino acids. Trimming took 4 bases from V and 7 from J, leaving 12 bases between them.

The genes are TRBV5-1 and TRBJ2-5, with TRBD2 identical over 11 bases. Trimming cost V 5 bases and J 0 bases; bases outside gene matches: 9. The CDR3 is 17 residues long. CDR1 is SGHRS and CDR2 is YFSETQ in the germline V gene. CDR3: CASSVTKTSGNQETQYF. Here the CDR3 DNA reads TGCGCCAGCAGTGTCACGAAGACTAGCGGGAACCAAGAGACCCAGTACTTC.

This sequence joins TRBV5-4 and TRBJ1-6; 7 positions agree with TRBD1. The CDR3 is 16 residues long. Germline V gives CDR1 SGHNT, CDR2 YYREEE (reference sequence). The J segment lost 6 bases and the V segment lost 4 bases, leaving 10 bases of the junction unmatched. In nucleotides, the CDR3 is TGTGCCAGCAGCGCTACCCTGACAGGGCTTAATTCACCCCTCCACTTT. It codes for CASSATLTGLNSPLHF. Looking up the rest from reference TRBV5-4 and TRBJ1-6 gives the full variable domain: ETGVTQSPTHLIKTRGQQVTLRCSSQSGHNTVSWYQQALGQGPQFIFQYYREEENGRGNFPPRFSGLQFPNYSSELNVNALELDDSALYLCASSATLTGLNSPLHFGNGTRLTVT.